A selection of T cell receptor beta chains follows, all from one sample in a study of T cell responses to AZD1222 COVID-19 vaccine. TCRdb's copy holds only in-frame clones and misses some; the assay was immunoSEQ multiplex PCR. Of about 110,000 clones listed, nearly 90% were seen once; the top ten hold roughly 13%. Here the sequenced sample was peripheral blood, taken on day 0 of MenACWY control vaccination. The source is an adult in good health. The CDR3 runs from the conserved cysteine through the conserved F or W. Fields, in order: D gene, clone size, J gene, V gene, CDR3 protein, CDR3 DNA. The D gene is left open where the match is weak. Clone size, where shown, is once, few, many, or a class for clones that have expanded.

>NA|NA|TRBJ1-2|TRBV7-2
CATPGIDGTNYGYTF
TGTGCCACCCCCGGGATAGACGGAACAAACTATGGCTACACCTTC
>NA|NA|TRBJ1-2|TRBV28
CASSRQDYGYTF
TGTGCCAGCAGTAGGCAAGACTATGGCTACACCTTC
>TRBD2|once|TRBJ2-3|TRBV9
CASSVSWGSELAYSTDTQYF
TGTGCCAGCAGCGTAAGCTGGGGTTCTGAACTAGCGTATAGCACAGATACGCAGTATTTT
>NA|NA|TRBJ2-3|TRBV19
CASSTGGGPTDTQYF
TGTGCCAGTAGTACTGGGGGGGGGCCCACAGATACGCAGTATTTT
>NA|NA|TRBJ1-5|TRBV24-1
CATSDFSGQPQHF
TGTGCCACCAGTGATTTTTCGGGGCAGCCCCAGCATTTT
>NA|NA|TRBJ2-7|TRBV28
CASREGTYEQYF
TGTGCCAGCCGCGAAGGGACCTACGAGCAGTACTTC
>NA|NA|TRBJ2-7|TRBV7-9
CASSPTDYEQYF
TGTGCCAGCAGCCCCACCGATTACGAGCAGTACTTC
>TRBD2|NA|TRBJ2-3|TRBV19
CASSMGGSAGVLDTQYF
TGTGCCAGTAGTATGGGGGGCTCAGCGGGAGTTCTAGATACGCAGTATTTT
>NA|NA|TRBJ1-2|TRBV28
CASSFGERPNYGYTF
TGTGCCAGCAGTTTTGGAGAGAGGCCGAACTATGGCTACACCTTC
>TRBD1|NA|TRBJ2-5|TRBV28
CASSRQGAFETQYF
TGTGCCAGCAGTCGACAGGGGGCCTTTGAGACCCAGTACTTC
>NA|NA|TRBJ1-1|TRBV7-9
CASSGTEAFF
TGTGCCAGCAGTGGCACTGAAGCTTTCTTT
>NA|NA|TRBJ2-7|TRBV6-5
CASSPTAYEQYF
TGTGCCAGCAGTCCCACCGCCTACGAGCAGTACTTC
>TRBD1|NA|TRBJ1-5|TRBV19
CASRRQGNQPQHF
TGTGCCAGTAGAAGACAGGGGAATCAGCCCCAGCATTTT
>NA|NA|TRBJ2-1|TRBV6-5
CASIFAYSYNEQFF
TGTGCCAGCATTTTCGCATACTCCTACAATGAGCAGTTCTTC
>NA|NA|TRBJ1-6|TRBV3-1/TRBV3-2
CASGQAGNSPLHF
TGTGCCAGCGGTCAGGCCGGCAATTCACCCCTCCACTTT
>TRBD1|NA|TRBJ1-2|TRBV5-1
CASSSGGAGGRYGYTF
TGCGCCAGCAGCTCTGGAGGCGCAGGGGGCCGGTATGGCTACACCTTC
>NA|NA|TRBJ2-5|TRBV28
CASSTRTGAEETQYF
TGTGCCAGCAGCACTCGGACGGGCGCCGAGGAGACCCAGTACTTC
>NA|NA|TRBJ2-3|TRBV6-6
CASSYGGTGGDTQYF
TGTGCCAGCAGTTACGGCGGTACGGGCGGAGATACGCAGTATTTT
>NA|NA|TRBJ1-1|TRBV4-3
CASSQDNRLDTEAFF
TGCGCCAGCAGCCAAGATAACAGACTTGACACTGAAGCTTTCTTT
>NA|NA|TRBJ1-1|TRBV6-2/TRBV6-3
CASSYGRGFGTEAFF
TGTGCCAGCAGTTACGGTAGGGGGTTTGGCACTGAAGCTTTCTTT
>NA|NA|TRBJ1-3|TRBV30
CAWSYRIGNTIYF
TGTGCCTGGAGTTACAGGATAGGAAACACCATATATTTT
>TRBD1|NA|TRBJ1-3|TRBV11-2
CASSPGLTGFSGNTIYF
TGTGCCAGCAGCCCGGGACTGACAGGGTTCTCTGGAAACACCATATATTTT
>TRBD1|NA|TRBJ2-3|TRBV29-1
CSVQGADTQYF
TGCAGCGTACAGGGGGCAGATACGCAGTATTTT
>NA|NA|TRBJ1-1|TRBV7-8
CASSFGVDTEAFF
TGTGCCAGCAGCTTCGGGGTGGACACTGAAGCTTTCTTT
>NA|few|TRBJ2-7|TRBV28
CASSSPTLRSSEQYF
TGTGCCAGCAGTTCCCCCACGTTAAGGAGCTCCGAGCAGTACTTC
>NA|NA|TRBJ1-1|TRBV12-3/TRBV12-4
CASSGQLNTEAFF
TGTGCCAGCAGTGGACAGCTGAACACTGAAGCTTTCTTT
>NA|NA|TRBJ2-2|TRBV27
CASSLSNTGELFF
TGTGCCAGCAGTTTATCGAACACCGGGGAGCTGTTTTTT
>TRBD2|NA|TRBJ2-7|TRBV4-2
CASSHRTSGGPSSYEQYF
TGTGCCAGCAGCCATAGGACTAGCGGGGGGCCCAGCTCCTACGAGCAGTACTTC
>NA|NA|TRBJ2-7|TRBV11-2
CASSLGYDLQYF
TGTGCCAGCAGCTTAGGATACGACTTGCAGTACTTC
>NA|NA|TRBJ2-7|TRBV3-1/TRBV3-2
CASSPPGGPYEQYF
TGTGCCAGCAGCCCACCCGGGGGGCCCTACGAGCAGTACTTC
>NA|NA|TRBJ1-2|TRBV6-5
CASTAGKLNYGYTF
TGTGCCAGCACGGCAGGGAAGTTAAACTATGGCTACACCTTC
>NA|NA|TRBJ1-4|TRBV30
CAWSVETSATNEKLFF
TGTGCCTGGAGTGTAGAAACCTCTGCAACTAATGAAAAACTGTTTTTT
>NA|NA|TRBJ2-2|TRBV7-9
CASRAGYTGELFF
TGTGCCAGCAGGGCGGGATACACCGGGGAGCTGTTTTTT
>NA|NA|TRBJ1-6|TRBV7-2
CASSPQGAGNSPLHF
TGTGCCAGCAGCCCCCAGGGCGCCGGGAATTCACCCCTCCACTTT
>NA|NA|TRBJ1-3|TRBV6-5
CASRGLSGNTIYF
TGTGCCAGCAGGGGCCTCTCTGGAAACACCATATATTTT
>NA|NA|TRBJ2-3|TRBV9
CASSRDSYSTDTQYF
TGTGCCAGCAGCCGGGACTCCTATAGCACAGATACGCAGTATTTT
>NA|NA|TRBJ2-3|TRBV6-4
CASSDGTDTQYF
TGTGCCAGCAGTGACGGAACAGATACGCAGTATTTT
>TRBD1|NA|TRBJ1-5|TRBV7-2
CASSQKTGFDQPQHF
TGTGCCAGCAGCCAGAAGACAGGGTTTGACCAGCCCCAGCATTTT
>NA|NA|TRBJ2-7|TRBV23-1
CASSQSQGDGGYEQYF
TGCGCCAGCAGTCAATCGCAAGGGGACGGAGGCTACGAGCAGTACTTC
>NA|few|TRBJ1-2|TRBV24-1
CATSGAGQNYGYTF
TGTGCCACCAGTGGGGCGGGACAAAATTATGGCTACACCTTC
>NA|NA|TRBJ2-3|TRBV19
CASSNLRGLVTDTQYF
TGTGCCAGTAGTAATCTCAGGGGTCTCGTCACAGATACGCAGTATTTT
>NA|NA|TRBJ2-7|TRBV5-6
CASSLVAVSYEQYF
TGTGCCAGCAGCTTGGTCGCAGTCTCCTACGAGCAGTACTTC
>TRBD2|NA|TRBJ2-2|TRBV4-1
CASASPGGRNTGELFF
TGCGCCAGCGCAAGCCCTGGCGGGAGGAACACCGGGGAGCTGTTTTTT
>NA|NA|TRBJ1-1|TRBV7-9
CAAGHQMNTEAFF
TGTGCCGCCGGACACCAAATGAACACTGAAGCTTTCTTT
>NA|few|TRBJ1-4|TRBV15
CATSQGATNEKLFF
TGTGCCACCTCCCAGGGCGCAACTAATGAAAAACTGTTTTTT
>NA|NA|TRBJ1-4|TRBV6-5
CASSFARSLNEKLFF
TGTGCCAGCAGTTTCGCGAGGAGTTTGAATGAAAAACTGTTTTTT
>NA|NA|TRBJ2-6|TRBV6-2/TRBV6-3
CASSRPRGAGANVLTF
TGTGCCAGCAGCCGACCCCGGGGCGCCGGGGCCAACGTCCTGACTTTC
>TRBD2|NA|TRBJ2-3|TRBV5-4
CASSPGISGVTDTQYF
TGTGCCAGCAGCCCCGGGATTAGCGGGGTCACAGATACGCAGTATTTT
>TRBD2|NA|TRBJ2-7|TRBV3-1/TRBV3-2
CASSLGLAASYEQYF
TGTGCCAGCAGCCTCGGACTAGCGGCCTCCTACGAGCAGTACTTC
>TRBD2|NA|TRBJ2-1|TRBV9
CASSVGLAGYEQFF
TGTGCCAGCAGCGTGGGACTAGCGGGATATGAGCAGTTCTTC
>NA|few|TRBJ1-4|TRBV7-2
CASTRGWQNEKLFF
TGTGCCAGCACTCGTGGGTGGCAGAATGAAAAACTGTTTTTT
>NA|once|TRBJ1-3|TRBV27
CASSVGPYSGNTIYF
TGTGCCAGCAGTGTGGGTCCCTACTCTGGAAACACCATATATTTT
>NA|NA|TRBJ1-2|TRBV5-6
CASSLPGGRRFGYTF
TGTGCCAGCAGCTTGCCGGGGGGCCGGAGGTTTGGCTACACCTTC
>NA|once|TRBJ1-2|TRBV28
CASSLAGADYGYTF
TGTGCCAGCAGTTTAGCGGGGGCAGACTATGGCTACACCTTC
>TRBD1|NA|TRBJ1-6|TRBV9
CASSPQGVSSPLHF
TGTGCCAGCAGCCCCCAGGGGGTGAGTTCACCCCTCCACTTT
>NA|NA|TRBJ1-2|TRBV9
CASSVGEGVGYTF
TGTGCCAGCAGCGTAGGGGAAGGTGTCGGCTACACCTTC
>NA|NA|TRBJ2-2|TRBV4-1
CASKQGGTTGELFF
TGCGCCAGCAAACAGGGGGGGACTACCGGGGAGCTGTTTTTT
>NA|NA|TRBJ2-2|TRBV11-3
CASSLDQGGSVQTGELFF
TGTGCCAGCAGCTTAGATCAAGGGGGTAGCGTCCAGACCGGGGAGCTGTTTTTT
>TRBD1|NA|TRBJ1-1|TRBV6-5
CASLLQGAREAFF
TGTGCCAGCCTTCTTCAGGGGGCTCGTGAAGCTTTCTTT
>NA|many|TRBJ1-2|TRBV4-1
CASSQGMGYGYTF
TGCGCCAGCAGCCAAGGGATGGGCTATGGCTACACCTTC